The clone carrying this TCR beta chain has just a few counts. What it binds is not known. This specimen belongs to a study of response to subunit inactivated influenza vaccine. Whole-study findings and limits: Each seasonal influenza vaccination recruits few new T cells, the authors suggested.

The CDR3 runs to 16 residues. CDR1 is LGHNA, CDR2 YSLEER, per germline. V shed 0 bases and J 7 bases; nucleotides not matched to a gene: 11. One entry per CDR3 protein results from TCRdb running MiXCR on the RT-PCR reads. This sample has 700,000 to 900,000 distinct CDR3 sequences, with approximately 21% found just once. The receptor was derived from a man aged 45 to 65 who received an inactivated influenza vaccine. The chain joins TRBV4-3 to TRBJ2-7; 8 nucleotides align to TRBD1. The input for sequencing was PBMCs from blood, taken more than 4 days after vaccination. The CDR3 bases are TGCGCCAGCAGCCAAGATCTCGACAGGGGAACGCGGGAGCAGTACTTC. This codes for CASSQDLDRGTREQYF.